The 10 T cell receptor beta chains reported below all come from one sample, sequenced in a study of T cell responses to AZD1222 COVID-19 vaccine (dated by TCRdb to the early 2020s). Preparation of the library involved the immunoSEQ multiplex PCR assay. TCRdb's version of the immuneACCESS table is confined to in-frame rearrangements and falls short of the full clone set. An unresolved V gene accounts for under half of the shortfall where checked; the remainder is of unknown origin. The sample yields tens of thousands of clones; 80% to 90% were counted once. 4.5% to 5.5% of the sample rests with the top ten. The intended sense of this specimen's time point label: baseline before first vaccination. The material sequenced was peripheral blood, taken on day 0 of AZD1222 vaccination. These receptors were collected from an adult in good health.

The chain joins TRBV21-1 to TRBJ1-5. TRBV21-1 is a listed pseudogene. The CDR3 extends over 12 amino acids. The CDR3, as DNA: TGTGCCAGCAGCAAAGATGGGCAGCCCCAGCATTTT. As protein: CASSKDGQPQHF.

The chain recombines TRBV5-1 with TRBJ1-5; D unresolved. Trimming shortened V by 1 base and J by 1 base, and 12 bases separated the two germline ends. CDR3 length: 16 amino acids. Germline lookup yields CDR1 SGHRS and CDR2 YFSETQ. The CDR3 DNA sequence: TGCGCCAGCAGCTTGTTTGGTGGGGAGAGCAATCAGCCCCAGCATTTT. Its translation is CASSLFGGESNQPQHF.

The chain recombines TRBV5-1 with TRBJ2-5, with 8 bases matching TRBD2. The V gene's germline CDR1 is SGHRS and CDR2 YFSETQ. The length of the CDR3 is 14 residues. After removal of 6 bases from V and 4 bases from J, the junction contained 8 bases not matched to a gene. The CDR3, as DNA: TGCGCCAGCAAACCCGGGGGGGATGGAGAGACCCAGTACTTC. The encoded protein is CASKPGGDGETQYF. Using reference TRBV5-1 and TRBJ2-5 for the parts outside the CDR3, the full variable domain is KAGVTQTPRYLIKTRGQQVTLSCSPISGHRSVSWYQQTPGQGLQFLFEYFSETQRNKGNFPGRFSGRQFSNSRSEMNVSTLELGDSALYLCASKPGGDGETQYFGPGTRLLVL.

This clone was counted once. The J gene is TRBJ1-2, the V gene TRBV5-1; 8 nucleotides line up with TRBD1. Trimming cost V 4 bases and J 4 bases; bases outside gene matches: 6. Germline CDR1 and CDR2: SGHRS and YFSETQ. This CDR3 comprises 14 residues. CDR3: CASSNGQGSYGYTF. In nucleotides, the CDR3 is TGCGCCAGCAGCAACGGACAGGGTTCCTATGGCTACACCTTC.

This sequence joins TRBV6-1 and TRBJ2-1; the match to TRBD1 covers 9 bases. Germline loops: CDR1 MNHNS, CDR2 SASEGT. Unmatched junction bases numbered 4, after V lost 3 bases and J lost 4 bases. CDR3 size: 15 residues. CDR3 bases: TGTGCCAGCAGTGAGCCGGGACAGGGTTACAATGAGCAGTTCTTC. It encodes CASSEPGQGYNEQFF.

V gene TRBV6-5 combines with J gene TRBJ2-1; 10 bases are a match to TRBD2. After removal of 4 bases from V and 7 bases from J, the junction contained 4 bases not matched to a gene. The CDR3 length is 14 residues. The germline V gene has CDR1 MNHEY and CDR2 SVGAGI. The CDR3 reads CASSWTSGQNEQFF. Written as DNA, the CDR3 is TGTGCCAGCAGTTGGACTAGCGGCCAAAATGAGCAGTTCTTC.

CDR3 bases: TGTGCCAGCAGCCAAGACACAGACGAGCAGTACTTC. It is translated as CASSQDTDEQYF. The chain couples TRBV14 to TRBJ2-7; no clear D gene. Per germline, CDR1 SGHDN and CDR2 FVKESK. This CDR3 has 12 residues. Trimming pared 0 bases from V and 5 bases from J, leaving 5 bases between.

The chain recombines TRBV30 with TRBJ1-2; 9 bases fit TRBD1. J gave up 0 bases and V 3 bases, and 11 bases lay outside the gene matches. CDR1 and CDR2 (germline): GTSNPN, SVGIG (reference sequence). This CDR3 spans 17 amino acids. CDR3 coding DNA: TGTGCCTGGAGGAGGGACAGGGTTAATAGAGCTAACTATGGCTACACCTTC. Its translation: CAWRRDRVNRANYGYTF.

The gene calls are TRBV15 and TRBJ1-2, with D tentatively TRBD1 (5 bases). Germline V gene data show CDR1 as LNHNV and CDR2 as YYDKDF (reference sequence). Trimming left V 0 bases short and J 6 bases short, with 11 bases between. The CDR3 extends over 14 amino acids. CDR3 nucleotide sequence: TGTGCCACCAGCAGAGATCGACAGCAAGATGGCTACACCTTC. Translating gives CATSRDRQQDGYTF.

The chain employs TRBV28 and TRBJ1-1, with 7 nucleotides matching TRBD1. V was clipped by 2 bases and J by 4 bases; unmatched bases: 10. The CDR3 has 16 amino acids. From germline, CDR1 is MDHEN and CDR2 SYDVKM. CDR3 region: CASSLGGLTGSTEAFF. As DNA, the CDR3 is TGTGCCAGCAGTTTAGGGGGGTTGACAGGGAGCACTGAAGCTTTCTTT.